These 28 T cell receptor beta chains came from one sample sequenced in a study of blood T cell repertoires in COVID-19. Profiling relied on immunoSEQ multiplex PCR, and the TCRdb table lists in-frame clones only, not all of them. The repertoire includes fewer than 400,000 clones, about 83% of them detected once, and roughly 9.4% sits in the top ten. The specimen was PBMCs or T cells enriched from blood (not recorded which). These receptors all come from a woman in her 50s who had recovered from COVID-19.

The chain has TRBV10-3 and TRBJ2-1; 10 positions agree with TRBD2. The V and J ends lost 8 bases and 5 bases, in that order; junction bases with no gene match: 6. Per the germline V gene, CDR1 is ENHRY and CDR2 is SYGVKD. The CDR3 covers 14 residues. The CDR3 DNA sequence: TGTGCCATCGCGTGGACTAGCGGAAACAATGAGCAGTTCTTC. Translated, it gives CAIAWTSGNNEQFF.

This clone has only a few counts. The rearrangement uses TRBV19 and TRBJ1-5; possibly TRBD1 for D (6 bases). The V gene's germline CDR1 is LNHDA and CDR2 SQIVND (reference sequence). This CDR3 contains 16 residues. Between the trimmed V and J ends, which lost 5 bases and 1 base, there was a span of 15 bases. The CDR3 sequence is CASSAMGAVSNQPQHF. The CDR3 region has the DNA TGTGCCAGTAGTGCCATGGGGGCCGTGAGCAATCAGCCCCAGCATTTT.

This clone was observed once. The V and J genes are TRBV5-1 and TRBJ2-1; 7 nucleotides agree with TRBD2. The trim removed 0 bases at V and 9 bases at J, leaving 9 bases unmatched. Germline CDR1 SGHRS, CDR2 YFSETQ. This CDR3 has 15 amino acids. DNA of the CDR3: TGCGCCAGCAGCTTGGAACCAGCGGGGACCGTTGAGCAGTTCTTC. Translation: CASSLEPAGTVEQFF. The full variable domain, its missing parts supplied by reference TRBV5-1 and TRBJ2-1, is KAGVTQTPRYLIKTRGQQVTLSCSPISGHRSVSWYQQTPGQGLQFLFEYFSETQRNKGNFPGRFSGRQFSNSRSEMNVSTLELGDSALYLCASSLEPAGTVEQFFGPGTRLTVL.

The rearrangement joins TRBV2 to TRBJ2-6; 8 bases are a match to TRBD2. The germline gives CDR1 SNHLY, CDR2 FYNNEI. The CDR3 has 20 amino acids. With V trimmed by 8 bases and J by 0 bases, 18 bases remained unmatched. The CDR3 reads CASSPGPGAGGVSGANVLTF. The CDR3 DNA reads TGTGCCAGCTCCCCGGGACCAGGCGCGGGGGGCGTCTCTGGGGCCAACGTCCTGACTTTC.

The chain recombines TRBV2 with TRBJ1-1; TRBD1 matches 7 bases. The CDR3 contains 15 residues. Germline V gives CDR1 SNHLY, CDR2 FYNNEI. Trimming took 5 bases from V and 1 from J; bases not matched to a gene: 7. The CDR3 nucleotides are TGTGCCAGCAGTACCACAGGGGCCAAGAACACTGAAGCTTTCTTT. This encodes CASSTTGAKNTEAFF. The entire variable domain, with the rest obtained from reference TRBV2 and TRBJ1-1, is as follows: EPEVTQTPSHQVTQMGQEVILRCVPISNHLYFYWYRQILGQKVEFLVSFYNNEISEKSEIFDDQFSVERPDGSNFTLKIRSTKLEDSAMYFCASSTTGAKNTEAFFGQGTRLTVV.

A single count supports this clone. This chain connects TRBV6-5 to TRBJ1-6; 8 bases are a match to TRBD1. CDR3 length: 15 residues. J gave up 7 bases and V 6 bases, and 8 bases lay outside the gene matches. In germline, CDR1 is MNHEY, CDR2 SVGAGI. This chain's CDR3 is CASSYRDRLNSPLHF. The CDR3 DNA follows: TGTGCCAGCAGCTACCGGGACAGGCTAAATTCACCCCTCCACTTT.

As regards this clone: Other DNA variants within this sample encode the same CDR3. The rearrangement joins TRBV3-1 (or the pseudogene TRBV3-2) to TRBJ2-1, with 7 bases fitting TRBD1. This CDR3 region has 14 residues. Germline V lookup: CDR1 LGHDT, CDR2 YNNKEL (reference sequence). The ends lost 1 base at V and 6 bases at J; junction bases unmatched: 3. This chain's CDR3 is CASSQVSGGNEQFF. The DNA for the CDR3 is TGTGCCAGCAGCCAAGTCTCAGGGGGCAATGAGCAGTTCTTC.

The CDR3 region is CASSFPNAGVSTDTQYF. CDR3 nucleotides: TGTGCCAGCAGCTTTCCCAACGCGGGTGTGAGCACAGATACGCAGTATTTT. The rearrangement uses TRBV7-2 and TRBJ2-3, with a weak D call TRBD2 (5 bases). The germline V and J ends were trimmed by 3 bases and 0 bases, with 16 bases remaining between them. Germline CDR1 and CDR2: SGHTA and FQGNSA. The CDR3 is 17 amino acids.

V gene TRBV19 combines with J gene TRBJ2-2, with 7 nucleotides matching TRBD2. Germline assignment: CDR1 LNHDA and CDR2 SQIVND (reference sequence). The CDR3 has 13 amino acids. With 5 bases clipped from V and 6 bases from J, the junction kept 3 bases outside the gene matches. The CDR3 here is CASSGGGPGELFF. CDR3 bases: TGTGCCAGTAGTGGGGGGGGACCCGGGGAGCTGTTTTTT.

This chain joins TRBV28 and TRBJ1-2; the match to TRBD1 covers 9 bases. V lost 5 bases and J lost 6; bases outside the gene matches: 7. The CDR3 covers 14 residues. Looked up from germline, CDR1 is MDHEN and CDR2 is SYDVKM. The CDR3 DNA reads TGTGCCAGCAGTCCGAGGGACAGGGCGAATGGCTACACCTTC. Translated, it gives CASSPRDRANGYTF.

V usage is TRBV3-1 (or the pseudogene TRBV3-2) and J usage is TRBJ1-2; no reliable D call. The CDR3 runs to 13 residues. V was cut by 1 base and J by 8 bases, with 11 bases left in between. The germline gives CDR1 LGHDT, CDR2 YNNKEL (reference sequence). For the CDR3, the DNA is TGTGCCAGCAGCCAAGGAGGGCTTGGGGGCTACACCTTC. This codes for CASSQGGLGGYTF.

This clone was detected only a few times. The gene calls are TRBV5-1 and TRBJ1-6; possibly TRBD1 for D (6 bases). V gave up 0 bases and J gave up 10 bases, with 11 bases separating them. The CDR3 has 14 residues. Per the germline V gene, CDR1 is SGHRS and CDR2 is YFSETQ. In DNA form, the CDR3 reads TGCGCCAGCAGCTTGGAGGGGGTAGGGTCACCCCTCCACTTT. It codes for CASSLEGVGSPLHF.

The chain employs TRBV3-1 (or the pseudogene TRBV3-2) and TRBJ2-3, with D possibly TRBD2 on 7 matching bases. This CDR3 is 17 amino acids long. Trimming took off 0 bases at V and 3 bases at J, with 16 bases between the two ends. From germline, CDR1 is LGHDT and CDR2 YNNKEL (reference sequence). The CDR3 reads CASSQDGGAVLTDTQYF. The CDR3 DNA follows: TGTGCCAGCAGCCAAGATGGGGGGGCGGTTTTGACAGATACGCAGTATTTT.

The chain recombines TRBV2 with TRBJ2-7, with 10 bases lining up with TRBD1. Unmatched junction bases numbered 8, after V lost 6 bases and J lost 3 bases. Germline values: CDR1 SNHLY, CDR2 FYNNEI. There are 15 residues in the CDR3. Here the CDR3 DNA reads TGTGCCAGCAGGGGGGACAGGGGAAGTGTCTACGAGCAGTACTTC. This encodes CASRGDRGSVYEQYF.

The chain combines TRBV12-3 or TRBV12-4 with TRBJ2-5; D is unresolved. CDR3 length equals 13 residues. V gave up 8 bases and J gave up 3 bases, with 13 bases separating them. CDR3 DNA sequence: TGTGCCAGCGGCCCCCTAGTGAAAGAGACCCAGTACTTC. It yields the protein CASGPLVKETQYF.

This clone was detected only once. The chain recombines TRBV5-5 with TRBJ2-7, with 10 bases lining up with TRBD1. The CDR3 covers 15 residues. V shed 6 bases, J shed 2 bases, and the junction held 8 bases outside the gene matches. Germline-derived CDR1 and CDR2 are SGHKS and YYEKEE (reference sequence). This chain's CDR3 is CASTHSGQGTYEQYF. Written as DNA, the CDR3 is TGTGCCAGCACCCATTCGGGACAGGGGACCTACGAGCAGTACTTC.

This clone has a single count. The CDR3 coding sequence is TGTGCCAGCTCTCGAGGGGGCAGCAATCAGCCCCAGCATTTT. The encoded protein is CASSRGGSNQPQHF. V gene TRBV18 combines with J gene TRBJ1-5; 7 nucleotides match TRBD1. Germline V lookup: CDR1 KGHSH, CDR2 LQKENI. This CDR3 comprises 14 residues. V trimming: 6 bases; J trimming: 1 base; junction bases outside the gene matches: 3.

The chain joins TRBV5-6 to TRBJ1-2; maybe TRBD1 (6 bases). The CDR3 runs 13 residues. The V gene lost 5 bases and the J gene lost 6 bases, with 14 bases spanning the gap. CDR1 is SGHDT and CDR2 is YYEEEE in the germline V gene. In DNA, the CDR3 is TGTGCCAGCAGAACGGACAGCCACCATGGCTACACCTTC. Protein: CASRTDSHHGYTF.

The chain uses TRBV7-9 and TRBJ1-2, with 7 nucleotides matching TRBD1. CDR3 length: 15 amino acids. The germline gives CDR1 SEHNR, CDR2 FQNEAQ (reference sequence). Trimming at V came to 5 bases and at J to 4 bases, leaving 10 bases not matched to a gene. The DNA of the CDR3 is TGTGCCAGCAGCGTGGGACAGAGCACCTTCTATGGCTACACCTTC. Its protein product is CASSVGQSTFYGYTF.

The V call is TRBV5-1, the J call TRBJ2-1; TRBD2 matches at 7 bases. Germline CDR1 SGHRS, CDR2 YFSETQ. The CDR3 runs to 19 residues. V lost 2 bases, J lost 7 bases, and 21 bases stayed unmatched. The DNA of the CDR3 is TGCGCCAGCAGCTTTCGGACGGCCGAATTAGCGGGCACCGGTAATGAGCAGTTCTTC. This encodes CASSFRTAELAGTGNEQFF.

This CDR3 is CASSLSMGGSYNEQFF. CDR3 DNA sequence: TGTGCCAGCAGTTTATCGATGGGGGGGTCCTACAATGAGCAGTTCTTC. J is TRBJ2-1 and V is TRBV27; 7 nucleotides align to TRBD2. CDR3 length equals 16 residues. V dropped 0 bases and J dropped 1; count of bases not matched to a gene: 3. Germline-derived CDR1 and CDR2 are MNHEY and SMNVEV (reference sequence).

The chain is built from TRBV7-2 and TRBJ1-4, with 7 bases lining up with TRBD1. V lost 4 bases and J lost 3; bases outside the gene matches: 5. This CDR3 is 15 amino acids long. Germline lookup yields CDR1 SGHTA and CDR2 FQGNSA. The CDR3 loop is CASSSEQGSNEKLFF. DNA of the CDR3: TGTGCCAGCAGCTCAGAACAGGGGTCTAATGAAAAACTGTTTTTT. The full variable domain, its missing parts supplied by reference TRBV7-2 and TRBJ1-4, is GAGVSQSPSNKVTEKGKDVELRCDPISGHTALYWYRQSLGQGLEFLIYFQGNSAPDKSGLPSDRFSAERTGGSVSTLTIQRTQQEDSAVYLCASSSEQGSNEKLFFGSGTQLSVL.

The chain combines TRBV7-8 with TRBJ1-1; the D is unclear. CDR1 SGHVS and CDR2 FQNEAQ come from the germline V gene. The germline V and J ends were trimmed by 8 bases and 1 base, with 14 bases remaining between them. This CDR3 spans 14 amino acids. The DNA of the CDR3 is TGTGCCAGCGGAAGGGAGCCGACGAACACTGAAGCTTTCTTT. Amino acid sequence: CASGREPTNTEAFF. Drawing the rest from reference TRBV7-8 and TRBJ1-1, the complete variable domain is GAGVSQSPRYKVAKRGQDVALRCDPISGHVSLFWYQQALGQGPEFLTYFQNEAQLDKSGLPSDRFFAERPEGSVSTLKIQRTQQEDSAVYLCASGREPTNTEAFFGQGTRLTVV.

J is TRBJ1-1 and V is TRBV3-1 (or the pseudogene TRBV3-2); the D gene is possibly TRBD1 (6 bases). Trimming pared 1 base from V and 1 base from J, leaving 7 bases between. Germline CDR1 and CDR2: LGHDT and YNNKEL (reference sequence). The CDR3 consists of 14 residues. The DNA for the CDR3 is TGTGCCAGCAGCCAAGCGACAGGGAACACTGAAGCTTTCTTT. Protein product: CASSQATGNTEAFF.

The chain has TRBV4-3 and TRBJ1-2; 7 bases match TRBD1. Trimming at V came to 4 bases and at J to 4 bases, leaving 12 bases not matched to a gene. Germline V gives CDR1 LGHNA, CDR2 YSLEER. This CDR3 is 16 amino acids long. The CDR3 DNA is TGCGCCAGCAGCCTCCTCGGGACAGATCCAACCTATGGCTACACCTTC. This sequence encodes CASSLLGTDPTYGYTF.

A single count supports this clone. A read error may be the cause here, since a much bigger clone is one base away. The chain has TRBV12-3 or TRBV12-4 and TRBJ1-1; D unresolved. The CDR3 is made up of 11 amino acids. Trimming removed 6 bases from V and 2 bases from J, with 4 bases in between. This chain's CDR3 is CASSTNTEAFF. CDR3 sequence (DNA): TGTGCCAGCAGCACTAACACTGAAGCTTTCTTT.

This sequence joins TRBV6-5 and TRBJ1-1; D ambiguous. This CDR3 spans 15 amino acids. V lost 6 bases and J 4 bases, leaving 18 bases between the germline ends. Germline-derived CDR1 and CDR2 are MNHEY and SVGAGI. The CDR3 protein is CASRTSPTTGTEAFF. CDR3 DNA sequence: TGTGCCAGCAGAACCTCCCCTACGACTGGCACTGAAGCTTTCTTT.

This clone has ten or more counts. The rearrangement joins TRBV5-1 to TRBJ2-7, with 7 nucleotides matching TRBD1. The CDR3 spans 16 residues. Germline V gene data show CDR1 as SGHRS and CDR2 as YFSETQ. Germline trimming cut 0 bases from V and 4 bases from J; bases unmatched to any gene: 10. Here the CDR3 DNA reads TGCGCCAGCAGCTTGGCTCCTGTTCAGGGGGAATACGAGCAGTACTTC. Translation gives CASSLAPVQGEYEQYF.